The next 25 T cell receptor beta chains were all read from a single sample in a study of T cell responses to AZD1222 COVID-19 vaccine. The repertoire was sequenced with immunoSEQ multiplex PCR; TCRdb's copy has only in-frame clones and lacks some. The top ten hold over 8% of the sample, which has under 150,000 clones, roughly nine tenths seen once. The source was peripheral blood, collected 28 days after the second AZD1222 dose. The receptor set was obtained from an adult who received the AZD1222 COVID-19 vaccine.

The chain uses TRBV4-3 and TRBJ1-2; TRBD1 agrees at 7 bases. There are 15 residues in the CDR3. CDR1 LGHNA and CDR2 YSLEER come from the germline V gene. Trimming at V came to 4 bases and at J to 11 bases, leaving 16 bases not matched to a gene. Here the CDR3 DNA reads TGCGCCAGCAGCCTCCAACGGGAGGGGGCAAGGGGTTACACCTTC. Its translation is CASSLQREGARGYTF.

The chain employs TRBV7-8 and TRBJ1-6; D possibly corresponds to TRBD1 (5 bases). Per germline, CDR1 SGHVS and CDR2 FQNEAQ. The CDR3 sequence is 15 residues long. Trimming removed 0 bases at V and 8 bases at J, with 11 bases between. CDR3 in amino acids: CASSLATEGHSPLHF. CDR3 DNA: TGTGCCAGCAGCTTAGCCACGGAGGGGCATTCACCCCTCCACTTT.

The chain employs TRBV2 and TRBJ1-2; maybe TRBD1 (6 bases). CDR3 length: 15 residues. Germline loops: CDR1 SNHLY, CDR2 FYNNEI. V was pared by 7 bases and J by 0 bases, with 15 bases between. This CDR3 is CASTRGGAANYGYTF. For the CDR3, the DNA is TGTGCCAGCACCCGGGGGGGGGCGGCTAACTATGGCTACACCTTC.

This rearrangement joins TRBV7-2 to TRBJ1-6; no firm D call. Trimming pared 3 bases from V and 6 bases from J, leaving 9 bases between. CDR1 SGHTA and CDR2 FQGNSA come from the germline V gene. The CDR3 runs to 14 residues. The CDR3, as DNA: TGTGCCAGCAGCTTTACGGAGACTAATTCACCCCTCCACTTT. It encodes CASSFTETNSPLHF.

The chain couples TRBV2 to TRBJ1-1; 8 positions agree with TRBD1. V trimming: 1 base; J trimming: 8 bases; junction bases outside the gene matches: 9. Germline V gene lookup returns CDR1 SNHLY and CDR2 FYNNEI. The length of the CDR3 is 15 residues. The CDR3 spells CASSEDRPGGEEAFF. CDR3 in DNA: TGTGCCAGCAGTGAAGATCGCCCAGGGGGCGAGGAAGCTTTCTTT. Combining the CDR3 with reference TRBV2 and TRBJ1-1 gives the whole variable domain EPEVTQTPSHQVTQMGQEVILRCVPISNHLYFYWYRQILGQKVEFLVSFYNNEISEKSEIFDDQFSVERPDGSNFTLKIRSTKLEDSAMYFCASSEDRPGGEEAFFGQGTRLTVV.

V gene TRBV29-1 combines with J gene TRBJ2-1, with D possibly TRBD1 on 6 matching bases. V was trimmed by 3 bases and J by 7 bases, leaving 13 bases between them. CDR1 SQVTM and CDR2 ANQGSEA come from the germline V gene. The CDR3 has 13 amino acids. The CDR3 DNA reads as TGCAGCGTTGATAGGGGGAATTGGAATGAGCAGTTCTTC. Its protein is CSVDRGNWNEQFF.

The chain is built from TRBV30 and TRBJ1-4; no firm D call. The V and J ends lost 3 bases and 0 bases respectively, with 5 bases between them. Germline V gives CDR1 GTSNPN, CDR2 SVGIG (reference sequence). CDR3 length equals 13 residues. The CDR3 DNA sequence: TGTGCCTGGAGGGCTGCAACTAATGAAAAACTGTTTTTT. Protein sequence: CAWRAATNEKLFF.

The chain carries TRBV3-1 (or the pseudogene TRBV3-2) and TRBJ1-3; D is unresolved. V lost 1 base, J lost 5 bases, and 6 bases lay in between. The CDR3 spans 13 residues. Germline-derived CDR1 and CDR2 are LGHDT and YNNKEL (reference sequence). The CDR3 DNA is TGTGCCAGCAGCCAAGTTCGGAGAAACACCATATATTTT. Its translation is CASSQVRRNTIYF.

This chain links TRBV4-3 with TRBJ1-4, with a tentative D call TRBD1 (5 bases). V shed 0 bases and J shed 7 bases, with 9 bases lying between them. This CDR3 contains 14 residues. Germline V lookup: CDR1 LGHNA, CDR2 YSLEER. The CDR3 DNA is TGCGCCAGCAGCCAAGATCTCGGGGGTGAAAAACTGTTTTTT. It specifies CASSQDLGGEKLFF.

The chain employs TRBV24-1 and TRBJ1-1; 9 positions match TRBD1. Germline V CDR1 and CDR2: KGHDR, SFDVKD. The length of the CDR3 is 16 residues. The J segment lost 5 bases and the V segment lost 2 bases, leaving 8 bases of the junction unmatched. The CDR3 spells CATSDSYRGPGTEAFF. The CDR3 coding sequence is TGTGCCACCAGTGATTCCTACAGGGGGCCGGGGACTGAAGCTTTCTTT.

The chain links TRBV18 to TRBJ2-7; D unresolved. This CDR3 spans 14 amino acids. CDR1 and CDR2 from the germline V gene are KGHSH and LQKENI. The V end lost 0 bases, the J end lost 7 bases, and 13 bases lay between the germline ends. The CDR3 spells CASSPPSLLGEQYF. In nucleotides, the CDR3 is TGTGCCAGCTCACCACCGTCGCTTCTTGGGGAGCAGTACTTC.

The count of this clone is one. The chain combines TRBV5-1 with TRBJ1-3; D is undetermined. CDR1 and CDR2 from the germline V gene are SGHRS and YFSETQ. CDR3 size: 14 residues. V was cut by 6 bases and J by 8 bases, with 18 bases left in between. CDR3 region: CASKFGEPEDTIYF. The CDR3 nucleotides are TGCGCCAGCAAGTTTGGTGAACCCGAGGACACCATATATTTT.

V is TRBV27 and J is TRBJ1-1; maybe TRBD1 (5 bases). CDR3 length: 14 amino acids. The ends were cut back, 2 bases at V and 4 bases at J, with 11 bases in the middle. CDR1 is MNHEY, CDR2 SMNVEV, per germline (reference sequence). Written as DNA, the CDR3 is TGTGCCAGCAGTTTAATGGGGGGGGGCACTGAAGCTTTCTTT. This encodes CASSLMGGGTEAFF.

The CDR3 sequence is CASSYSPTGSNQPQHF. The CDR3 DNA follows: TGTGCCAGCAGTTACTCGCCCACAGGCAGCAATCAGCCCCAGCATTTT. The chain couples TRBV6-5 to TRBJ1-5; the D gene is possibly TRBD1 (5 bases). This CDR3 is 16 amino acids long. V lost 0 bases to trimming and J lost 1 base, with 10 bases between them. Per the germline V gene, CDR1 is MNHEY and CDR2 is SVGAGI.

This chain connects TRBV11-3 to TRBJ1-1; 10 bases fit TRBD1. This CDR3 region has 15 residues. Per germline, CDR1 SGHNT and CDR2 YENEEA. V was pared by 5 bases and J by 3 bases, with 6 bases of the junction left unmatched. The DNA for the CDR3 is TGTGCCAGCAGCACCGGACAGGGGGAAGACACTGAAGCTTTCTTT. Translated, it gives CASSTGQGEDTEAFF.

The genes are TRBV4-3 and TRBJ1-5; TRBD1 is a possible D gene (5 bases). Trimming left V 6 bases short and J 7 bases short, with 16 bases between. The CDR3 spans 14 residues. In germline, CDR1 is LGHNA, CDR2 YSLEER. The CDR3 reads CASSPSQGRQPQHF. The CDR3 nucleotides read TGCGCCAGCAGTCCAAGCCAGGGCAGACAGCCCCAGCATTTT.

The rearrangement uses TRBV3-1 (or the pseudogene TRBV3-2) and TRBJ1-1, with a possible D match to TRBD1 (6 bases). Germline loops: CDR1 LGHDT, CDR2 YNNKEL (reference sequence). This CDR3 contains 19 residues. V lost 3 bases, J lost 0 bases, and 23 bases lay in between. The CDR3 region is CASSQWRGSRGLMNTEAFF. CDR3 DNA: TGTGCCAGCAGCCAGTGGAGGGGGTCCCGGGGTCTCATGAACACTGAAGCTTTCTTT.

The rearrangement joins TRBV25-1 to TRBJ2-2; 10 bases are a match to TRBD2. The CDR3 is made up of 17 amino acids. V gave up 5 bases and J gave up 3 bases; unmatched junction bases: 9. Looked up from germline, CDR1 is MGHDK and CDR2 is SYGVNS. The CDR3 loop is CASSRASGRRDTGELFF. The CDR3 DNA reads TGTGCCAGCAGTCGGGCTAGCGGGAGAAGGGACACCGGGGAGCTGTTTTTT.

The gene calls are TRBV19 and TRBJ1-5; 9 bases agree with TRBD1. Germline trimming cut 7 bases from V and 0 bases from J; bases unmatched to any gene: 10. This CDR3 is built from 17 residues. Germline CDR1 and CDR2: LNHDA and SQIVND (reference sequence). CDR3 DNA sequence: TGTGCCAGTACCTTAACCGGGACAGGGACTAGCAATCAGCCCCAGCATTTT. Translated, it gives CASTLTGTGTSNQPQHF.

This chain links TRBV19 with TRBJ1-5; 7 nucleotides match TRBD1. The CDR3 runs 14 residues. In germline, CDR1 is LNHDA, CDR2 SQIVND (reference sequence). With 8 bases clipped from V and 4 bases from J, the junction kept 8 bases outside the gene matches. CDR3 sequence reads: CASPQGETNQPQHF. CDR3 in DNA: TGTGCCAGTCCCCAGGGGGAGACAAATCAGCCCCAGCATTTT.

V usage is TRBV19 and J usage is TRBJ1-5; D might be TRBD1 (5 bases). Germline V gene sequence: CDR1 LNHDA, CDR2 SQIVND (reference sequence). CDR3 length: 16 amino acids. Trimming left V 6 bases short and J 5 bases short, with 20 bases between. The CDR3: CASRGSKGRLDQPQHF. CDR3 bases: TGTGCCAGTAGAGGATCAAAGGGGCGATTAGATCAGCCCCAGCATTTT.

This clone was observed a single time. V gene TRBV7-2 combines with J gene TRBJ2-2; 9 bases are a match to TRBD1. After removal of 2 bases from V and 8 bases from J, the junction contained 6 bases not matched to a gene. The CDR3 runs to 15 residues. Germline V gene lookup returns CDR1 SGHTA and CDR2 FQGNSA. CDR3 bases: TGTGCCAGCAGCTTACAGGGACAGGGAGTGGGGGAGCTGTTTTTT. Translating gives CASSLQGQGVGELFF.

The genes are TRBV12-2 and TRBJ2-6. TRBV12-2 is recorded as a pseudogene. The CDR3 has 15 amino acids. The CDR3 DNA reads TGTGCAAGTCGCCGAGACCCCTCTGGGGCCAACGTCCTGACTTTC. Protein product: CASRRDPSGANVLTF.

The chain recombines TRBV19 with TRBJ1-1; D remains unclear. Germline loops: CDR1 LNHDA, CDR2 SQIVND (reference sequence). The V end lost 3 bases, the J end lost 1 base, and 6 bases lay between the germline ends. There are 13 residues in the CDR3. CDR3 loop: CASSIVKNTEAFF. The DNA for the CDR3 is TGTGCCAGTAGTATTGTTAAGAACACTGAAGCTTTCTTT.

The CDR3 sequence: CASSLRGRGEKLFF. The CDR3 coding sequence is TGTGCCAGCAGTTTAAGGGGGAGGGGTGAAAAACTGTTTTTT. This chain connects TRBV27 to TRBJ1-4; tentative D call: TRBD1 (6 bases). The CDR3 length is 14 residues. V lost 2 bases and J 7 bases, leaving 11 bases between the germline ends. From germline, CDR1 is MNHEY and CDR2 SMNVEV (reference sequence).